This T cell receptor (beta chain) was retrieved from a study of T-cell memory formation after mild COVID-19. A few counts support this clonotype. TCRdb re-analysed the 5' RACE reads in MiXCR, keeping a single row per CDR3 protein. Here the sample spans about 350,000 distinct CDR3 sequences, 13% to 15% being singletons. The CDR3 sequence is 13 residues long. Germline assignment: CDR1 MNHEY and CDR2 SMNVEV (reference sequence). V shed 5 bases and J 9 bases; nucleotides not matched to a gene: 9. Sequencing used PBMCs or a T cell subset sorted from them (not recorded which). The chain is built from TRBV27 and TRBJ1-2; TRBD1 matches at 7 bases. The receptor was isolated from a man aged 18-30 years who had mild COVID-19 (a few samples of this study predate the infection). Cell type and time point are not known. CDR3 region: CASSRTGGMSYTF. The CDR3, as DNA: TGTGCCAGCAGTCGGACAGGAGGCATGAGCTACACCTTC.